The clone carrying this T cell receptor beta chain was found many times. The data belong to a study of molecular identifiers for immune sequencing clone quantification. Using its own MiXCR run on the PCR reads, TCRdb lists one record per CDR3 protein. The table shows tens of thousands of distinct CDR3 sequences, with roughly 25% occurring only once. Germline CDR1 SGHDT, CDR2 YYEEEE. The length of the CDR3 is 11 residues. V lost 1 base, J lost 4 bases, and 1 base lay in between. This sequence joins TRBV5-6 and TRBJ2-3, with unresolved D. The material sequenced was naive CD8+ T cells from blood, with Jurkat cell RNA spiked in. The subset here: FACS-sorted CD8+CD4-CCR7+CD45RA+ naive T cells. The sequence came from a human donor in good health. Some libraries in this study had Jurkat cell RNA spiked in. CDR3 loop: CASSLSDTQYF. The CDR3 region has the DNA TGTGCCAGCAGCTTGTCAGATACGCAGTATTTT.